These 21 T cell receptor beta chains were all obtained from the same sample, sequenced in a study of cytomegalovirus exposure and HLA in healthy donors. With 60 Vbeta and 13 Jbeta primers, the PCR was carried out. Method: immunoSEQ multiplex PCR; TCRdb's copy keeps in-frame clones and lacks some. The sample has some 120,000 clones, 74% seen once. The sequenced sample was PBMCs. The receptors were gathered from a human donor in good health.

Comments on this clone: A read error may produce the germline difference seen at one junction end. This sequence joins TRBV7-9 and TRBJ2-7, with D perhaps matching TRBD2 (6 bases). This CDR3 region has 14 residues. From germline, CDR1 is SEHNR and CDR2 FQNEAQ (reference sequence). DNA of the CDR3: TGTTCCAGCAGCTTAGTAACGGGGGAGCACGAGCAGTACTTC. Protein: CSSSLVTGEHEQYF.

This clone came up a few times. The rearrangement uses TRBV6-5 and TRBJ1-4; 9 positions match TRBD1. Germline V gene sequence: CDR1 MNHEY, CDR2 SVGAGI. The junction had 12 bases not matched to a gene; V was cut back by 6 bases and J by 10 bases. The CDR3 runs to 15 residues. This chain's CDR3 is CASRTAGTGLGKLFF. The CDR3 DNA is TGTGCCAGCAGGACGGCCGGGACAGGGCTAGGAAAACTGTTTTTT.

The chain recombines TRBV5-1 with TRBJ2-7, with a possible D match to TRBD1 (6 bases). The CDR3 runs to 15 residues. Germline CDR1 and CDR2: SGHRS and YFSETQ. Trimming removed 4 bases from V and 2 bases from J, with 16 bases in between. CDR3 in amino acids: CASSGTPGTTYEQYF. CDR3 in DNA: TGCGCCAGCAGCGGTACTCCCGGGACAACCTACGAGCAGTACTTC.

This rearrangement joins TRBV19 to TRBJ2-7, with 7 bases that match TRBD1. Trimming at V came to 3 bases and at J to 7 bases, leaving 12 bases not matched to a gene. CDR1 is LNHDA, CDR2 SQIVND, per germline (reference sequence). This CDR3 comprises 15 residues. For the CDR3, the DNA is TGTGCCAGTAGTATGTTAGGCAGGGGGACGGAAGAGCAGTACTTC. It codes for CASSMLGRGTEEQYF.

In this sample, this clone turned up a few times. The V and J genes are TRBV13 and TRBJ1-2; 12 bases map to TRBD1. CDR1 PRHDT and CDR2 FYEKMQ come from the germline V gene (reference sequence). This CDR3 has 16 amino acids. The junction had 10 bases not matched to a gene; V was cut back by 7 bases and J by 4 bases. CDR3 sequence (DNA): TGTGCCAGCACCCCATGGGGGACAGGGGGCACCTATGGCTACACCTTC. Amino acid sequence: CASTPWGTGGTYGYTF.

The sample holds a few counts of this clone. The V and J genes are TRBV4-1 and TRBJ1-5; D is ambiguous. Germline V gene lookup returns CDR1 MGHRA and CDR2 YSYEKL. The CDR3 covers 13 residues. V was shortened by 5 bases and J by 0 bases, with 5 bases between the two germline ends. This CDR3 is CASSSYSNQPQHF. For the CDR3, the DNA is TGCGCCAGCAGCTCGTATAGCAATCAGCCCCAGCATTTT.

The rearrangement links TRBV7-2 to TRBJ1-1; D is perhaps TRBD1 (5 bases). The V gene lost 5 bases and the J gene lost 5 bases, with 12 bases spanning the gap. This CDR3 has 13 amino acids. Germline CDR1 is SGHTA and CDR2 is FQGNSA. The CDR3 region is CASSRPGGTEAFF. CDR3 DNA sequence: TGTGCCAGCAGCCGGCCGGGGGGAACTGAAGCTTTCTTT.

The chain carries TRBV7-2 and TRBJ2-5; D may be TRBD1 (6 bases). Trimming took 1 base from V and 1 from J, leaving 10 bases between them. The germline V gene encodes CDR1 SGHTA and CDR2 FQGNSA. The CDR3 totals 15 residues. CDR3 amino acids: CASSLVDRSQETQYF. The CDR3, as DNA: TGTGCCAGCAGCTTAGTAGACAGGTCCCAAGAGACCCAGTACTTC. Drawing the rest from reference TRBV7-2 and TRBJ2-5, the complete variable domain is GAGVSQSPSNKVTEKGKDVELRCDPISGHTALYWYRQSLGQGLEFLIYFQGNSAPDKSGLPSDRFSAERTGGSVSTLTIQRTQQEDSAVYLCASSLVDRSQETQYFGPGTRLLVL.

The chain carries TRBV28 and TRBJ2-7; D not certain. The CDR3 is 11 residues long. Trimming left V 3 bases short and J 7 bases short, with 7 bases between. Per the germline V gene, CDR1 is MDHEN and CDR2 is SYDVKM. The CDR3 nucleotides read TGTGCCAGCAGTTTCAGACTGGAGCAGTACTTC. The encoded protein is CASSFRLEQYF.

The chain uses TRBV2 and TRBJ1-4; 7 bases fit TRBD1. Germline V gene lookup returns CDR1 SNHLY and CDR2 FYNNEI. The CDR3 covers 15 residues. Unmatched junction bases numbered 4, after V lost 6 bases and J lost 0 bases. CDR3: CASRPGTATNEKLFF. CDR3 nucleotide sequence: TGTGCCAGCAGACCAGGGACAGCAACTAATGAAAAACTGTTTTTT. The full variable domain, with the rest looked up from reference TRBV2 and TRBJ1-4, is EPEVTQTPSHQVTQMGQEVILRCVPISNHLYFYWYRQILGQKVEFLVSFYNNEISEKSEIFDDQFSVERPDGSNFTLKIRSTKLEDSAMYFCASRPGTATNEKLFFGSGTQLSVL.

The gene calls are TRBV9 and TRBJ2-7, with 9 positions matching TRBD1. From germline, CDR1 is SGDLS and CDR2 YYNGEE. This CDR3 comprises 15 residues. Losses at the gene ends were 5 bases for V and 6 bases for J; bases not matched to a gene: 12. CDR3 loop: CASSKTGTGSVEQYF. The DNA of the CDR3 is TGTGCCAGCAGTAAAACCGGGACAGGGTCTGTCGAGCAGTACTTC.

The rearrangement joins TRBV18 to TRBJ1-1; TRBD1 matches at 8 bases. The V segment lost 8 bases and the J segment 2 bases; nucleotides outside the gene matches: 4. The germline CDR1 and CDR2 sequences are KGHSH and LQKENI. The CDR3 length is 13 residues. In DNA, the CDR3 is TGTGCCAGCCGGGGACAGGCTAACACTGAAGCTTTCTTT. Its protein product is CASRGQANTEAFF.

The gene calls are TRBV7-9 and TRBJ1-3; D gene ambiguous. V lost 3 bases to trimming and J lost 7 bases, with 13 bases between them. The germline gives CDR1 SEHNR, CDR2 FQNEAQ (reference sequence). The CDR3 has 14 residues. CDR3 nucleotide sequence: TGTGCCAGCAGCTTGCGAGGGAATTCGAACACCATATATTTT. This codes for CASSLRGNSNTIYF.

This sequence joins TRBV9 and TRBJ2-7; perhaps TRBD2 as D (5 bases). Germline V CDR1 and CDR2: SGDLS, YYNGEE. The CDR3 covers 15 residues. V was clipped by 0 bases and J by 0 bases, with 10 bases between them. In DNA, the CDR3 is TGTGCCAGCAGCGTAGAGGTGGGGAGCTCCTACGAGCAGTACTTC. Protein product: CASSVEVGSSYEQYF.

V gene TRBV6-6 combines with J gene TRBJ2-1, with 11 bases lining up with TRBD2. With V trimmed by 6 bases and J by 4 bases, 5 bases remained unmatched. Per germline, CDR1 MNHNY and CDR2 SVGAGI (reference sequence). The CDR3 sequence is 15 residues long. CDR3 region: CASRITSGRYNEQFF. The CDR3 coding sequence is TGTGCCAGCAGGATAACTAGCGGGAGATACAATGAGCAGTTCTTC.

The chain has TRBV29-1 and TRBJ1-5; the D is unclear. Germline V lookup: CDR1 SQVTM, CDR2 ANQGSEA. V was trimmed by 4 bases and J by 0 bases, leaving 10 bases between them. The CDR3 spans 14 residues. The CDR3 DNA sequence: TGCAGCGTTGGTGGCACTAATAGCAATCAGCCCCAGCATTTT. Its translation is CSVGGTNSNQPQHF.

The J gene is TRBJ1-2, the V gene TRBV6-1, with a possible D match to TRBD1 (6 bases). CDR3 length: 14 residues. Germline CDR1 reads MNHNS; CDR2 reads SASEGT. V was clipped by 0 bases and J by 4 bases, with 9 bases between them. CDR3 loop: CASSEAQGTYGYTF. The CDR3 bases are TGTGCCAGCAGTGAAGCGCAGGGGACCTATGGCTACACCTTC.

The rearrangement uses TRBV9 and TRBJ1-6; TRBD1 matches 8 bases. The germline V gene has CDR1 SGDLS and CDR2 YYNGEE. This CDR3 contains 17 residues. V lost 1 base to trimming and J lost 0 bases; unmatched junction nucleotides: 3. The CDR3 sequence is CASSVLQGASYNSPLHF. In DNA form, the CDR3 reads TGTGCCAGCAGCGTACTCCAGGGGGCCTCCTATAATTCACCCCTCCACTTT.

The genes are TRBV5-8 and TRBJ1-2; D gene uncertain. The V gene's germline CDR1 is SGHTS and CDR2 YDEGEE. V gave up 0 bases and J gave up 8 bases, with 17 bases separating them. This CDR3 has 15 residues. This chain's CDR3 is CASSLGFRESGGYTF. The CDR3 DNA follows: TGTGCCAGCAGCTTGGGGTTCCGGGAGTCTGGCGGCTACACCTTC.

The rearrangement links TRBV27 to TRBJ1-5; D is uncertain. The CDR3 runs 15 residues. The V gene lost 4 bases and the J gene lost 2 bases, with 12 bases spanning the gap. CDR1 is MNHEY and CDR2 is SMNVEV in the germline V gene (reference sequence). The CDR3 spells CASSWEGAGNQPQHF. The CDR3 DNA follows: TGTGCCAGCAGTTGGGAGGGCGCGGGCAATCAGCCCCAGCATTTT.

V gene TRBV2 combines with J gene TRBJ1-6; 8 nucleotides match TRBD1. CDR1 is SNHLY, CDR2 FYNNEI, per germline. Germline trimming cut 5 bases from V and 10 bases from J; bases unmatched to any gene: 7. The CDR3 has 14 amino acids. The DNA of the CDR3 is TGTGCCAGCAGTTCTCAGGGGGCTGTGTCACCCCTCCACTTT. As protein: CASSSQGAVSPLHF.